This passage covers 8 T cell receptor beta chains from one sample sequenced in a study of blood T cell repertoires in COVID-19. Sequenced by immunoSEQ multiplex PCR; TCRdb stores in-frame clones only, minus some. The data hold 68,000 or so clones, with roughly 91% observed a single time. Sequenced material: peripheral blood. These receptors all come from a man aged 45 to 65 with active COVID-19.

CDR3 coding DNA: TGTGCCAGCAGTTTAAACAACCGAGGTGGCTACACCTTC. It translates to CASSLNNRGGYTF. The chain employs TRBV27 and TRBJ1-2; the D is unclear. CDR3 length: 13 residues. V lost 2 bases and J 7 bases, leaving 11 bases between the germline ends. Germline values: CDR1 MNHEY, CDR2 SMNVEV (reference sequence).

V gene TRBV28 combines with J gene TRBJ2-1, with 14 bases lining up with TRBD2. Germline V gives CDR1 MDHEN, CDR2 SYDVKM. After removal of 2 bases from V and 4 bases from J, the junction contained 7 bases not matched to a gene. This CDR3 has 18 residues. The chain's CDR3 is CASSLLGTSGSHYNEQFF. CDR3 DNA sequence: TGTGCCAGCAGTTTACTCGGGACTAGCGGGAGTCATTACAATGAGCAGTTCTTC.

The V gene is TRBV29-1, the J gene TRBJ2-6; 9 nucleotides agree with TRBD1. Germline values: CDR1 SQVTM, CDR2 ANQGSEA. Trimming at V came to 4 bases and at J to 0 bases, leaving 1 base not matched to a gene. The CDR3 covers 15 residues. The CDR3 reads CSVGDRASGANVLTF. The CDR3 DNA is TGCAGCGTTGGGGACAGGGCCTCTGGGGCCAACGTCCTGACTTTC.

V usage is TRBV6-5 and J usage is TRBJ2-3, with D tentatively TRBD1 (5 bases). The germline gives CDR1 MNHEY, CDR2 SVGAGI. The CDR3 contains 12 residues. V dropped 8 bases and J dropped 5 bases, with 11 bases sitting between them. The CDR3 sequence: CASESGQDTQYF. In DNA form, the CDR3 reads TGTGCCAGCGAATCAGGGCAAGATACGCAGTATTTT.

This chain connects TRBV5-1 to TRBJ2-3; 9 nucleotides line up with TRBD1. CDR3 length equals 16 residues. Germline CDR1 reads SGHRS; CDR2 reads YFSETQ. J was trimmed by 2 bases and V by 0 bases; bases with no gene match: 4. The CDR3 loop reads CASSLATGGATDTQYF. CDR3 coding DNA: TGCGCCAGCAGCTTGGCGACAGGGGGGGCCACAGATACGCAGTATTTT.

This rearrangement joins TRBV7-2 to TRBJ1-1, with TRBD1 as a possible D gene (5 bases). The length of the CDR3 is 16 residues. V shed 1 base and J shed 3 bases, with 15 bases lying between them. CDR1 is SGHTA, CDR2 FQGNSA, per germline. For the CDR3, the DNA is TGTGCCAGCAGCTTAGGATTCGCCAGGGCGGACACTGAAGCTTTCTTT. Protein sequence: CASSLGFARADTEAFF.

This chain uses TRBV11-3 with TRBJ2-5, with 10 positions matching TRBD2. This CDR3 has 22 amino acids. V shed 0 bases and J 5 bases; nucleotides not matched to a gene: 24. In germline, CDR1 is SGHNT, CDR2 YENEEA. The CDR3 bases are TGTGCCAGCAGCTTAGATGTGGGTAGGGCATCTAGCGGGGGCGCCCTTTTGGAGACCCAGTACTTC. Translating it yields CASSLDVGRASSGGALLETQYF.

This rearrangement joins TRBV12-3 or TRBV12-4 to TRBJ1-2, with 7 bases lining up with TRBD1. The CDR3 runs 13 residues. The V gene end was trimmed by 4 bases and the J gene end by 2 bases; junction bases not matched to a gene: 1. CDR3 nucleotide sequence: TGTGCCAGCAGTTCGGGACAGAACTATGGCTACACCTTC. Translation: CASSSGQNYGYTF.